This is a list of T cell receptor beta chains from one sample in a study of T cells in Graves' hyperthyroidism and ophthalmopathy. TCRdb independently ran MiXCR on the multiplex PCR reads; one entry per CDR3 protein. Among about 260,000 distinct CDR3 sequences listed, 16% were seen once. Input material: blood. These receptors all come from a woman aged 18-29 years with Graves' ophthalmopathy. CDR3s include the opening cysteine and the closing phenylalanine or tryptophan. The D gene is left open where the match is weak. Some rows have no size entry. The others give once, few or many, or a class for an expanded clone.

DNA: TGCAGTGCTAGAGATCGCTCTGCAGACACCATCGGGGTCACTGAAGCTTTCTTT; CDR3: CSARDRSADTIGVTEAFF; J: TRBJ1-1; V: TRBV20-1; size: many; D: -
DNA: TGTGCCACCACAGGGACTAGCGGATACAATGAGCAGTTCTTC; CDR3: CATTGTSGYNEQFF; J: TRBJ2-1; V: TRBV28; size: many; D: TRBD2
DNA: TGTGCCAGCAGCCAAGATAGTCCCAGACAGGGAAACTACGAGCAGTACTTC; CDR3: CASSQDSPRQGNYEQYF; J: TRBJ2-7; V: TRBV3-1; size: few; D: TRBD1
DNA: TGTGCCAGCAGCTCGGGACTAGCGGGGGGTTACAATGAGCAGTTCTTC; CDR3: CASSSGLAGGYNEQFF; J: TRBJ2-1; V: TRBV5-4; size: many; D: TRBD2
DNA: TGTGCCAGCAGCGTTGACAGTTACACCGGGGAGCTGTTTTTT; CDR3: CASSVDSYTGELFF; J: TRBJ2-2; V: TRBV9; size: many; D: -
DNA: TGTGCCAGCACCTTAAATTCAGGTGTCGAGCAGTACTTC; CDR3: CASTLNSGVEQYF; J: TRBJ2-7; V: TRBV13; size: many; D: -
DNA: TGTGCCAGCAGTTTAGCGGGACAATCAAGAACTGAAGCTTTCTTT; CDR3: CASSLAGQSRTEAFF; J: TRBJ1-1; V: TRBV5-8; size: many; D: -
DNA: TGTGCCAGCAGCCTACCCGGGACGGCCACGACCCAGTACTTC; CDR3: CASSLPGTATTQYF; J: TRBJ2-5; V: TRBV7-6; size: many; D: -
DNA: TGTGCCAGCAGCCAAGATGGCGCAGCTTTGAACACTGAAGCTTTCTTT; CDR3: CASSQDGAALNTEAFF; J: TRBJ1-1; V: TRBV3-1; size: many; D: -
DNA: TGCAGCGTCTCCTACCCCGGGACTAGCGGGAGGGCGGGGCAGTTCTTC; CDR3: CSVSYPGTSGRAGQFF; J: TRBJ2-1; V: TRBV29-1; size: -; D: TRBD2
DNA: TGTGCCAGCAGCGCGGGGACATCCGGAAACACCATATATTTT; CDR3: CASSAGTSGNTIYF; J: TRBJ1-3; V: TRBV11-2; size: many; D: -
DNA: TGTGCCACTCAAAACGAGGGTACTTACAATGAGCAGTTCTTC; CDR3: CATQNEGTYNEQFF; J: TRBJ2-1; V: TRBV27; size: -; D: -
DNA: TGTGCCACCGCAGAGGTCGGGACTAGCGGGGGATCCTACGAGCAGTACTTC; CDR3: CATAEVGTSGGSYEQYF; J: TRBJ2-7; V: TRBV6-1; size: once; D: TRBD2
DNA: TGTGCCAGCAGCTCCCCGGGGGGGGCGGGGGGCTACACCTTC; CDR3: CASSSPGGAGGYTF; J: TRBJ1-2; V: TRBV7-8; size: few; D: -
DNA: TGTGCCTGGAGTGTCTGGGGGATAGAGAACACTGAAGCTTTCTTT; CDR3: CAWSVWGIENTEAFF; J: TRBJ1-1; V: TRBV30; size: many; D: -
DNA: TGTGCCAGCAGCGTAGTACCAGGTTTGACATTTAACACCGGGGAGCTGTTTTTT; CDR3: CASSVVPGLTFNTGELFF; J: TRBJ2-2; V: TRBV9; size: few; D: -
DNA: TGTGCCACCAGTGATTCTTCACTAGCGGGCCCCCCGAACACCGGGGAGCTGTTTTTT; CDR3: CATSDSSLAGPPNTGELFF; J: TRBJ2-2; V: TRBV24-1; size: -; D: TRBD2
DNA: TGTGCCAGCAGTTACTCGAGATCGGCGACTAGCGGCCACACAGATACGCAGTATTTT; CDR3: CASSYSRSATSGHTDTQYF; J: TRBJ2-3; V: TRBV6-2/TRBV6-3; size: many; D: TRBD2
DNA: TGCAGTGCTCCAGGGGGGACACAAGAGACCCAGTACTTC; CDR3: CSAPGGTQETQYF; J: TRBJ2-5; V: TRBV20-1; size: many; D: -
DNA: TGTGCCAGCAGCCCGGACAGGGTGGGCACCGGGGAGCTGTTTTTT; CDR3: CASSPDRVGTGELFF; J: TRBJ2-2; V: TRBV5-8; size: -; D: TRBD1
DNA: TGTGCCAGTAGTATAGGAAACAGGGGAGCCTACGAGCAGTACTTC; CDR3: CASSIGNRGAYEQYF; J: TRBJ2-7; V: TRBV19; size: -; D: TRBD1
DNA: TGTGCCAGCAGCTCAAGGACAGGCGGGAACACTGAAGCTTTCTTT; CDR3: CASSSRTGGNTEAFF; J: TRBJ1-1; V: TRBV11-2; size: many; D: TRBD1
DNA: TGTGCCAGCAGCCAATACACCGCGGGAGATAATAATGAGCAGTTCTTC; CDR3: CASSQYTAGDNNEQFF; J: TRBJ2-1; V: TRBV3-1; size: -; D: TRBD2
DNA: TGTGCCAGCTCACAATCAACTATCGTGGGGGGACGGACTGAAGCTTTCTTT; CDR3: CASSQSTIVGGRTEAFF; J: TRBJ1-1; V: TRBV18; size: many; D: -
DNA: TGCAGTGCTAGAGATTCGAGACTAGCGGGCAATGAGCAGTTCTTC; CDR3: CSARDSRLAGNEQFF; J: TRBJ2-1; V: TRBV20-1; size: many; D: TRBD2
DNA: TGTGCCAGCAGCTATAGATCTGGGGCCAACGTCCTGACTTTC; CDR3: CASSYRSGANVLTF; J: TRBJ2-6; V: TRBV11-2; size: many; D: -
DNA: TGTGCCAGCAGTTACCCCCGTGATACGCAGTATTTT; CDR3: CASSYPRDTQYF; J: TRBJ2-3; V: TRBV6-2/TRBV6-3; size: many; D: -
DNA: TGTGCCAGCAGCCAAGTGGAAGGGACCTACGAGCAGTACTTC; CDR3: CASSQVEGTYEQYF; J: TRBJ2-7; V: TRBV4-2; size: many; D: -
DNA: TGCAGTGCCCCACTTTGGAGTAGCACGAACAATGAGCAGTTCTTC; CDR3: CSAPLWSSTNNEQFF; J: TRBJ2-1; V: TRBV20-1; size: many; D: -
DNA: TGCAGTGCTAGTTACTCGGCAACGGTTGGCACGCAGTATTTT; CDR3: CSASYSATVGTQYF; J: TRBJ2-3; V: TRBV20-1; size: once; D: -
DNA: TGTGCCAGCAGCGTAGCTAGCGGGGGATACGAGCAGTACTTC; CDR3: CASSVASGGYEQYF; J: TRBJ2-7; V: TRBV9; size: many; D: TRBD2
DNA: TGTGCCAGCAGAGCTTGGCTAGGCGACCGCTATGGCTACACCTTC; CDR3: CASRAWLGDRYGYTF; J: TRBJ1-2; V: TRBV3-1; size: many; D: -
DNA: TGTGCCAGCCGCCGACAGGGTATCGTGGGTGACACTGAAGCTTTCTTT; CDR3: CASRRQGIVGDTEAFF; J: TRBJ1-1; V: TRBV5-4; size: -; D: TRBD1
DNA: TGTGCCAGCAGTTTATCGCCGGACAGGGGGGACACAGATACGCAGTATTTT; CDR3: CASSLSPDRGDTDTQYF; J: TRBJ2-3; V: TRBV27; size: many; D: TRBD1
DNA: TGTGCCAGCAGCCCAAGCGGGGACTACTCCTACAATGAGCAGTTCTTC; CDR3: CASSPSGDYSYNEQFF; J: TRBJ2-1; V: TRBV7-9; size: many; D: TRBD2
DNA: TGTGCCAGCAGTTTTTGGGGGAATAATGAAAAACTGTTTTTT; CDR3: CASSFWGNNEKLFF; J: TRBJ1-4; V: TRBV28; size: many; D: -
DNA: TGTGCCAGCAGTGTTAAGCGGGGGGCCGGGGAGCTGTTTTTT; CDR3: CASSVKRGAGELFF; J: TRBJ2-2; V: TRBV12-3/TRBV12-4; size: many; D: TRBD2
DNA: TGCGCCAGCAGCTTCCCCGGGGGGACGAACACCGGGGAGCTGTTTTTT; CDR3: CASSFPGGTNTGELFF; J: TRBJ2-2; V: TRBV4-1; size: -; D: TRBD2
DNA: TGTGCCATCAGTGAACCTTTACTAGTGGGGACAGATACGCAGTATTTT; CDR3: CAISEPLLVGTDTQYF; J: TRBJ2-3; V: TRBV10-3; size: many; D: -
DNA: TGTGCCAGCTCACCAAGGGCAGATTCACCCCTCCACTTT; CDR3: CASSPRADSPLHF; J: TRBJ1-6; V: TRBV18; size: many; D: -
DNA: TGTGCCAGCAGCTTAGAGGGGACAGGGCGTAATTCACCCCTCCACTTT; CDR3: CASSLEGTGRNSPLHF; J: TRBJ1-6; V: TRBV7-6; size: many; D: TRBD1
DNA: TGCAGCGTTGTAGCGGGGGGCTACAATGAGCAGTTCTTC; CDR3: CSVVAGGYNEQFF; J: TRBJ2-1; V: TRBV29-1; size: -; D: TRBD2
DNA: TGTGCCAGCAGTGAATCACCCGGAACCTACAATGAGCAGTTCTTC; CDR3: CASSESPGTYNEQFF; J: TRBJ2-1; V: TRBV6-1; size: many; D: -
DNA: TGTGCCAGCAGCTTAGCGGGGGGGACTAGTGGCACCGGGGAGCTGTTTTTT; CDR3: CASSLAGGTSGTGELFF; J: TRBJ2-2; V: TRBV7-8; size: many; D: TRBD2
DNA: TGTGCCAGCGGTAGGGGCAGCAATCAGCCCCAGCATTTT; CDR3: CASGRGSNQPQHF; J: TRBJ1-5; V: TRBV2; size: many; D: -
DNA: TGTGCCAGCAGCTTGGGGGGGGGCGGGGGATACACAGATACGCAGTATTTT; CDR3: CASSLGGGGGYTDTQYF; J: TRBJ2-3; V: TRBV5-5; size: -; D: -
DNA: TGTGCCAGCAGTGCCGGGGAGGTCCCAGGGGAGCTGTTTTTT; CDR3: CASSAGEVPGELFF; J: TRBJ2-2; V: TRBV6-4; size: many; D: -
DNA: TGCAGTGCTAGTAGAACGGTTATTTTTGAAAATTCACCCCTCCACTTT; CDR3: CSASRTVIFENSPLHF; J: TRBJ1-6; V: TRBV20-1; size: -; D: -